A single sample is the source of the 21 T cell receptor beta chains below, sequenced in a study of cytotoxic CD8 clonotypes in ibrutinib-treated CLL. This table comes from immunoSEQ multiplex PCR, and its TCRdb copy is limited to in-frame clones, with some not included. The sample shows nearly 300,000 clones, around 76% of them seen only once. The sequencing used PBMCs, collected at disease progression, from a patient treated with ibrutinib. Receptors originate from a human donor with chronic lymphocytic leukemia.

This clone was detected once. This chain uses TRBV28 with TRBJ2-7, with D perhaps TRBD1 (6 bases). The CDR3 contains 13 residues. In germline, CDR1 is MDHEN, CDR2 SYDVKM. Deletions cut 5 bases from V and 4 bases from J, with 12 bases between. The CDR3 DNA is TGTGCCAGCAGTCCAGGACAGTTATACGAGCAGTACTTC. Translated, it gives CASSPGQLYEQYF.

This clone was seen a handful of times. J is TRBJ1-5 and V is TRBV28; D gene unclear. The length of the CDR3 is 14 residues. Germline V gene data show CDR1 as MDHEN and CDR2 as SYDVKM. V lost 3 bases to trimming and J lost 3 bases, with 9 bases between them. CDR3 residues: CASSFRIFNQPQHF. The CDR3, as DNA: TGTGCCAGCAGTTTTCGGATCTTCAATCAGCCCCAGCATTTT. The whole variable domain, remainder taken from reference TRBV28 and TRBJ1-5, is DVKVTQSSRYLVKRTGEKVFLECVQDMDHENMFWYRQDPGLGLRLIYFSYDVKMKEKGDIPEGYSVSREKKERFSLILESASTNQTSMYLCASSFRIFNQPQHFGDGTRLSIL.

In nucleotides, the CDR3 is TGTGCCAGCTCACCACAACAGGGCTGGAATTCCTACGAGCAGTACTTC. This gives the protein CASSPQQGWNSYEQYF. The chain recombines TRBV18 with TRBJ2-7, with a weak D call TRBD1 (6 bases). V was pared by 1 base and J by 1 base, with 14 bases between. The CDR3 covers 16 residues. The germline V gene has CDR1 KGHSH and CDR2 LQKENI.

In its sample, this clone was seen a few times. The gene calls are TRBV13 and TRBJ1-6; the match to TRBD1 covers 9 bases. The CDR3 is made up of 15 amino acids. The ends lost 5 bases at V and 7 bases at J; junction bases unmatched: 6. Germline V lookup: CDR1 PRHDT, CDR2 FYEKMQ (reference sequence). In DNA, the CDR3 is TGTGCCAGCAGCACCCTGGACAGGGGAAATTCACCCCTCCACTTT. Amino acid sequence: CASSTLDRGNSPLHF.

CDR3 sequence reads: CASMGTSGASYNEQFF. The CDR3 region has the DNA TGTGCCAGCATGGGGACTAGCGGGGCCTCCTACAATGAGCAGTTCTTC. The chain carries TRBV2 and TRBJ2-1; 13 bases line up with TRBD2. Germline V gives CDR1 SNHLY, CDR2 FYNNEI. There are 16 residues in the CDR3. V shed 7 bases, J shed 0 bases, and the junction held 3 bases outside the gene matches.

The chain links TRBV6-1 to TRBJ2-1, with 10 bases lining up with TRBD2. The CDR3 is made up of 16 amino acids. V shed 2 bases and J 8 bases; nucleotides not matched to a gene: 9. Germline lookup yields CDR1 MNHNS and CDR2 SASEGT. Written as DNA, the CDR3 is TGTGCCAGCAGTGAATTTGTTAGCGGGGGGATCGATGAGCAGTTCTTC. Translating gives CASSEFVSGGIDEQFF.

V is TRBV15 and J is TRBJ1-4; no definite D call. This CDR3 region has 15 residues. V was pared by 3 bases and J by 8 bases, with 16 bases between. The germline CDR1 and CDR2 sequences are LNHNV and YYDKDF (reference sequence). DNA of the CDR3: TGTGCCACCAGCAGGAAGGGTCAGAGGCAGGAAAAACTGTTTTTT. Its protein product is CATSRKGQRQEKLFF.

V and J are TRBV6-5 and TRBJ1-2, with D tentatively TRBD1 (5 bases). The CDR3 extends over 12 amino acids. Per the germline V gene, CDR1 is MNHEY and CDR2 is SVGAGI. Trimming took off 6 bases at V and 2 bases at J, with 7 bases between the two ends. For the CDR3, the DNA is TGTGCCAGCAGCCCAGGGAACTATGGCTACACCTTC. Translated: CASSPGNYGYTF.

The J gene is TRBJ2-1, the V gene TRBV7-7; D is uncertain. CDR3 length equals 15 residues. CDR1 and CDR2 (germline): SSHAT, FNYEAQ (reference sequence). Trimming stripped 1 base from V and 3 bases from J, with 10 bases between. This CDR3 is CASSLEWGSYNEQFF. The DNA of the CDR3 is TGTGCCAGCAGCTTAGAATGGGGTAGCTACAATGAGCAGTTCTTC. Using reference TRBV7-7 and TRBJ2-1 for the parts outside the CDR3, the full variable domain is GAGVSQSPRYKVTKRGQDVTLRCDPISSHATLYWYQQALGQGPEFLTYFNYEAQPDKSGLPSDRFSAERPEGSISTLTIQRTEQRDSAMYRCASSLEWGSYNEQFFGPGTRLTVL.

The gene calls are TRBV7-2 and TRBJ2-7; D might be TRBD2 (5 bases). Per germline, CDR1 SGHTA and CDR2 FQGNSA. Trimming left V 3 bases short and J 2 bases short, with 8 bases between. This CDR3 contains 13 residues. The CDR3 loop is CASSFGGTYEQYF. The CDR3 region has the DNA TGTGCCAGCAGCTTTGGAGGCACCTACGAGCAGTACTTC.

The V and J genes are TRBV6-8 and TRBJ2-2; 10 bases match TRBD2. V lost 4 bases and J lost 6; bases outside the gene matches: 5. The germline V gene has CDR1 MNHGY and CDR2 SAAAGT. There are 15 residues in the CDR3. The CDR3 reads CASSFTSGNAGELFF. The CDR3 coding sequence is TGTGCCAGCAGTTTCACTAGCGGGAATGCCGGGGAGCTGTTTTTT.

The rearrangement joins TRBV15 to TRBJ2-5; weak D call: TRBD2 (6 bases). Germline V lookup: CDR1 LNHNV, CDR2 YYDKDF (reference sequence). The V gene lost 0 bases and the J gene lost 2 bases, with 10 bases spanning the gap. The CDR3 length is 15 residues. CDR3 bases: TGTGCCACCAGCAGAGACGGGGGAACTCAAGAGACCCAGTACTTC. Its protein is CATSRDGGTQETQYF.

The DNA of the CDR3 is TGCAGCGTTCTGCAGGTGGGTACTGAAGCTTTCTTT. Residues: CSVLQVGTEAFF. The chain has TRBV29-1 and TRBJ1-1; D gene unclear. Trimming took off 5 bases at V and 5 bases at J, with 12 bases between the two ends. The germline gives CDR1 SQVTM, CDR2 ANQGSEA. This CDR3 comprises 12 residues.

The chain uses TRBV5-1 and TRBJ2-3, with D possibly being TRBD1 or TRBD2 (5 bases each). CDR1 and CDR2 (germline): SGHRS, YFSETQ. V was trimmed by 2 bases and J by 4 bases, leaving 17 bases between them. The CDR3 spans 16 residues. The DNA for the CDR3 is TGCGCCAGCAGCTTTCACCCCCAGGGAGTGGCAGATACGCAGTATTTT. It specifies CASSFHPQGVADTQYF.

The chain employs TRBV15 and TRBJ2-2; D uncertain. Germline CDR1 reads LNHNV; CDR2 reads YYDKDF (reference sequence). Trimming took 0 bases from V and 0 from J, leaving 8 bases between them. This CDR3 contains 16 residues. The CDR3 DNA sequence: TGTGCCACCAGCAGAGATTTACGTTCGAACACCGGGGAGCTGTTTTTT. Translating gives CATSRDLRSNTGELFF.

The chain combines TRBV27 with TRBJ2-7; D not certain. Germline V gives CDR1 MNHEY, CDR2 SMNVEV (reference sequence). The V end was cut by 5 bases, the J end by 6 bases, with 8 bases between. This CDR3 region has 11 residues. The DNA for the CDR3 is TGTGCCAGCAGTCCCAACGGCGAGCAGTACTTC. It translates to CASSPNGEQYF.

The V call is TRBV27, the J call TRBJ1-3; no clear D. The CDR3 totals 15 residues. Looked up from germline, CDR1 is MNHEY and CDR2 is SMNVEV (reference sequence). Trimming removed 6 bases at V and 1 base at J, with 13 bases between. The CDR3 DNA reads TGTGCCAGCAGCCCAGAGGGTCGATCTGGAAACACCATATATTTT. It encodes CASSPEGRSGNTIYF.

This sequence joins TRBV28 and TRBJ2-7; D tentatively reads TRBD1 or TRBD2 (5 bases each). Germline loops: CDR1 MDHEN, CDR2 SYDVKM. The CDR3 sequence is 11 residues long. Trimming pared 5 bases from V and 11 bases from J, leaving 13 bases between. The CDR3 DNA follows: TGTGCCAGCAGTCAATCGGGGCGCGAGTACTTC. Translating gives CASSQSGREYF.

This chain links TRBV11-2 with TRBJ1-5; D is unresolved. Germline V gives CDR1 SGHAT, CDR2 FQNNGV. This CDR3 contains 15 residues. The germline V and J ends were trimmed by 5 bases and 4 bases, with 15 bases remaining between them. The CDR3 DNA follows: TGTGCCAGCAGCCAAACCCTTGGGAAGAATCAGCCCCAGCATTTT. Protein: CASSQTLGKNQPQHF.

The chain carries TRBV9 and TRBJ2-4; the D is unclear. Trimming left V 0 bases short and J 6 bases short, with 10 bases between. Germline CDR1 SGDLS, CDR2 YYNGEE. This CDR3 region has 14 residues. For the CDR3, the DNA is TGTGCCAGCAGCGTAGATCCCATCGGAAACATTCAGTACTTC. Residues: CASSVDPIGNIQYF.

The chain uses TRBV11-2 and TRBJ2-1; D gene unclear. The CDR3 extends over 15 amino acids. V was clipped by 4 bases and J by 7 bases, with 17 bases between them. CDR1 SGHAT and CDR2 FQNNGV come from the germline V gene. In nucleotides, the CDR3 is TGTGCCAGCAGCTCCCTAAGGAGTGTGGAAAATGAGCAGTTCTTC. Translation: CASSSLRSVENEQFF.